The rows below give T cell receptor beta chains drawn from one sample of a study of metastatic and nonmetastatic thyroid tumors. TCRdb re-processed the PCR reads through MiXCR. The sample includes nearly 25,000 clones, around an eighth of them seen just once. The sequenced sample was blood. These receptors originate from a female donor with papillary thyroid cancer or a benign thyroid nodule (not recorded which). Some clones in this sample may be carry-over from other donors' samples. The CDR3 runs from the conserved cysteine through the conserved F or W. The D gene is left open where the match is weak. The size entry is marked missing in some rows and otherwise reads once, few, many or a size class.

v_call	d_call	clone_size	j_call	cdr3_nt	cdr3_aa
TRBV30	NA	many	TRBJ2-1	TGTGCCTGGAGTCCCCGGAGGGGATACAATGAGCAGTTCTTC	CAWSPRRGYNEQFF
TRBV27	NA	few	TRBJ1-6	TGTGCCAGCATTCCCACAGGGTCTACCGTGAATTCACCCCTCCACTTT	CASIPTGSTVNSPLHF
TRBV6-6	TRBD1	NA	TRBJ1-1	TGTGCCAGCAGTTACCCCCCAGACAGGGAAAACACTGAAGCTTTCTTT	CASSYPPDRENTEAFF
TRBV20-1	TRBD1	NA	TRBJ1-4	TGCAGTGCTAGCGGCCGAACAGGGGCGCTAAGTGAAAAACTGTTTTTT	CSASGRTGALSEKLFF
TRBV5-8	NA	NA	TRBJ2-7	TGTGCCAGCAGCTATGATCCCGTACAGGGCGCCTACGAGCAGTACTTC	CASSYDPVQGAYEQYF
TRBV20-1	TRBD2	many	TRBJ2-3	TGCAGTGCTAGCAGGGGGACTAGCCGGGCAGATACGCAGTATTTT	CSASRGTSRADTQYF
TRBV6-1	NA	many	TRBJ1-5	TGTGCCAGCAGTGAATTGGTTACTCAGCCCCAGCATTTT	CASSELVTQPQHF
TRBV28	NA	many	TRBJ2-1	TGTGCCAGCAGTTTTACCGGAGCTATGGGGAATGAGCAGTTCTTC	CASSFTGAMGNEQFF
TRBV4-1	NA	NA	TRBJ2-7	TGTGCCAGCAGCCAACTGAGGGAACGGCCCCGCGAGCAGTACTTC	CASSQLRERPREQYF
TRBV6-2/TRBV6-3	TRBD2	NA	TRBJ2-5	TGTGCCAGCAGTTACTCCCCGGGACTAGCGGGAGGGTCCCAAGAGACCCAGTACTTC	CASSYSPGLAGGSQETQYF
TRBV6-1	TRBD1	NA	TRBJ1-5	TGTGCCACCGCGACAGGGGCAGCTTCGGTGCCCCAGCATTTT	CATATGAASVPQHF
TRBV2	NA	many	TRBJ2-3	TGTGCCAGCAGTGGACTCCCCCGTTCTCAGTATTTT	CASSGLPRSQYF
TRBV28	TRBD2	many	TRBJ2-2	TGTGCCAGCAGTTTCTCGTTTTTGGGCGGGAGGAGGACCGGGGAGCTGTTTTTT	CASSFSFLGGRRTGELFF
TRBV11-1	TRBD2	NA	TRBJ2-1	TGTGCCAGCAGCTCCAGGAGCGGGGATGAGCAGTTCTTC	CASSSRSGDEQFF
TRBV20-1	TRBD2	many	TRBJ2-1	TGCAGTGCCCCTTGGCGCGGGAGAAATGATGAGCAGTTCTTC	CSAPWRGRNDEQFF
TRBV20-1	NA	NA	TRBJ2-7	TGCAGTGCTAGCCCAGGGCTATCCTACGAGCAGTACTTC	CSASPGLSYEQYF
TRBV5-1	NA	many	TRBJ2-5	TGCGCCAGCAGCTTAATTGGGGGGATGGAGACCCAGTACTTC	CASSLIGGMETQYF
TRBV19	TRBD1	many	TRBJ2-1	TGTGCCAGTAGTATTAGGGGGCAAACCTACAATGAGCAGTTCTTC	CASSIRGQTYNEQFF
TRBV5-1	TRBD2	many	TRBJ2-5	TGCGCCAGCAGCGCTGGGACTAGCGGCCTAGAGACCCAGTACTTC	CASSAGTSGLETQYF
TRBV2	NA	many	TRBJ2-2	TGTGCCAGCAGTGCCCAAAGGACCGGGGAGCTGTTTTTT	CASSAQRTGELFF
TRBV6-1	NA	NA	TRBJ1-2	TGTGCCAGCAGCGGAGACAGCGTCCTTAACTATGGCTACACCTTC	CASSGDSVLNYGYTF
TRBV30	NA	medium-sized	TRBJ2-1	TGTGCCTGGAGTTCCTCAGGTATTCGGCAGTTCTTC	CAWSSSGIRQFF
TRBV11-1	NA	many	TRBJ2-1	TGTGCCAGCAGCTTTAGGGGCACACTAGGAAGGTTCGACAATGAGCAGTTCTTC	CASSFRGTLGRFDNEQFF
TRBV3-1	NA	NA	TRBJ2-1	TGTGCCAGCAGCCAAGATATTGATCGGAACAATGAGCAGTTCTTC	CASSQDIDRNNEQFF
TRBV11-2	NA	many	TRBJ1-3	TGTGCCAGCAGCTTAGATAGGGGCTCTGGAAACACCATATATTTT	CASSLDRGSGNTIYF
TRBV19	TRBD1	medium-sized	TRBJ2-7	TGTGCCAGTAGTTTCACGGACAGGGTCGGCGAGCAGTACTTC	CASSFTDRVGEQYF
TRBV24-1	TRBD1	NA	TRBJ2-7	TGTGCCACCAACTTAACAGGGGTCAACGAGCAGTACTTC	CATNLTGVNEQYF